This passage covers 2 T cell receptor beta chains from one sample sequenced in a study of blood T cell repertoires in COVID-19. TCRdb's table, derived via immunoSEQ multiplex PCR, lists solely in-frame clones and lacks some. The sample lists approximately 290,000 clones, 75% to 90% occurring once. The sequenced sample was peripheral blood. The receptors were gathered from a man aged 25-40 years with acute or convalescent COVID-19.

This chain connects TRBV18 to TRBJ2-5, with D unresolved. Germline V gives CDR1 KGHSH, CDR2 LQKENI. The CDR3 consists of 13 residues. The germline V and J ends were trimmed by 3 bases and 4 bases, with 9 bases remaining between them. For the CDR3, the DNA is TGTGCCAGCTCACCCCCAGTCTTAGAGACCCAGTACTTC. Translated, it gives CASSPPVLETQYF.

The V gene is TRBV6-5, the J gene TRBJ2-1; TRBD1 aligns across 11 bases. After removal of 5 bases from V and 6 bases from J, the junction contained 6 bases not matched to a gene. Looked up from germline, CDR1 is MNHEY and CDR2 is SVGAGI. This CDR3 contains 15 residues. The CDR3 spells CASSTDRGLPNEQFF. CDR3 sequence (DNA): TGTGCCAGCAGTACGGACAGGGGGCTCCCCAATGAGCAGTTCTTC.